A selection of T cell receptor beta chains follows, all from one sample in a study of T cell responses to AZD1222 COVID-19 vaccine. This table comes from immunoSEQ multiplex PCR, and its TCRdb copy is limited to in-frame clones, with some not included. The sample lists 75,000 to 100,000 clones, 88% occurring once. Sequenced material: peripheral blood, taken on day 0 of AZD1222 vaccination. Receptors were obtained from an adult in good health. Each CDR3 is given with its conserved first and last residue. Each record gives: J gene, D gene, clone size, V gene, CDR3 DNA, CDR3 protein. A D gene is named only where the DNA matches it firmly. The size entry is marked missing in some rows and otherwise reads once, few, many or a size class.

j_call: TRBJ1-5
d_call: -
clone_size: -
v_call: TRBV7-8
cdr3_nt: TGTGCCAGCAGCTTAACGGCGAATGAGAACCAGCCCCAGCATTTT
cdr3_aa: CASSLTANENQPQHF

j_call: TRBJ2-1
d_call: -
clone_size: once
v_call: TRBV19
cdr3_nt: TGTGCCAGTAGTGTTGACCGTCAGGGAGGGCAGTTCTTC
cdr3_aa: CASSVDRQGGQFF

j_call: TRBJ2-1
d_call: TRBD2
clone_size: -
v_call: TRBV4-2
cdr3_nt: TGTGCCAGCAGCCAAGAACTAGCGGGGGGTGATGAGCAGTTCTTC
cdr3_aa: CASSQELAGGDEQFF

j_call: TRBJ1-2
d_call: TRBD1
clone_size: once
v_call: TRBV9
cdr3_nt: TGTGCCAGCAGCTCTCGGACAGGGCAGGGAGTTGGCTACACCTTC
cdr3_aa: CASSSRTGQGVGYTF

j_call: TRBJ2-7
d_call: TRBD1
clone_size: -
v_call: TRBV11-2
cdr3_nt: TGTGCCAGCAGTAAGGCCCATCGACAGGGTGGTGGCGAGCAGTACTTC
cdr3_aa: CASSKAHRQGGGEQYF

j_call: TRBJ2-7
d_call: -
clone_size: -
v_call: TRBV6-1
cdr3_nt: TGTGCCAGCAGTGAAGGGCCAGGGGTTTCCTACGAGCAGTACTTC
cdr3_aa: CASSEGPGVSYEQYF

j_call: TRBJ1-2
d_call: -
clone_size: -
v_call: TRBV4-1
cdr3_nt: TGCGCCAGCAGCCAAGTTAGTGCGGATGGCTACACCTTC
cdr3_aa: CASSQVSADGYTF

j_call: TRBJ2-3
d_call: -
clone_size: -
v_call: TRBV9
cdr3_nt: TGTGCCAGCAGTGCAGCCGCTGGCACAGATACGCAGTATTTT
cdr3_aa: CASSAAAGTDTQYF

j_call: TRBJ1-2
d_call: -
clone_size: -
v_call: TRBV4-1
cdr3_nt: TGCGCCAGCAGCCATGACCCTGGCTCCGGGGATGGCTACACCTTC
cdr3_aa: CASSHDPGSGDGYTF

j_call: TRBJ1-5
d_call: -
clone_size: -
v_call: TRBV3-1/TRBV3-2
cdr3_nt: TGTGCCAGCAGCCAAGATCCAATCGCCCGGGGGAGGCTTTGCAATCAGCCCCAGCATTTT
cdr3_aa: CASSQDPIARGRLCNQPQHF

j_call: TRBJ2-2
d_call: -
clone_size: -
v_call: TRBV30
cdr3_nt: TGTGCCGGGGGGCCGTCCGGGGAGCTGTTTTTT
cdr3_aa: CAGGPSGELFF